Below, 8 T cell receptor beta chains from the same sample are listed, as sequenced in a study of cytomegalovirus exposure and HLA in healthy donors. Researchers ran the PCR with 60 Vbeta and 13 Jbeta primers. Sequencing was performed with immunoSEQ multiplex PCR; in TCRdb, only in-frame clones are kept and a portion is missing. The data hold 95,000 to 110,000 clones, with roughly 66% observed a single time. The sample consisted of PBMCs. The receptors shown here come from a woman in her forties or fifties in good health and CMV-seronegative.

V and J are TRBV13 and TRBJ1-4; possibly TRBD1 for D (6 bases). The CDR3 consists of 17 residues. Germline CDR1 is PRHDT and CDR2 is FYEKMQ (reference sequence). V lost 5 bases, J lost 0 bases, and 16 bases lay in between. The CDR3 loop reads CASSEQTAGATNEKLFF. For the CDR3, the DNA is TGTGCCAGCAGCGAGCAGACAGCAGGGGCAACTAATGAAAAACTGTTTTTT.

The rearrangement joins TRBV19 to TRBJ1-2; D possibly corresponds to TRBD1 (6 bases). The CDR3 is 13 residues long. Germline V gene sequence: CDR1 LNHDA, CDR2 SQIVND (reference sequence). V was clipped by 7 bases and J by 8 bases, with 17 bases between them. The CDR3 DNA follows: TGTGCCAGTAAGTGGTCCGGAGACAGGGGCTACACCTTC. Its protein product is CASKWSGDRGYTF.

DNA of the CDR3: TGTGCCAGCAGTCGTACTGCGTTCGACGAGCAGTACTTC. Translation: CASSRTAFDEQYF. The genes are TRBV6-5 and TRBJ2-7; no definite D call. Germline CDR1 MNHEY, CDR2 SVGAGI. Trimming cost V 5 bases and J 5 bases, with 13 bases left between them. The CDR3 length is 13 residues.

This chain uses TRBV7-6 with TRBJ1-4, with 7 bases aligning to TRBD1. The junction had 3 bases not matched to a gene; V was cut back by 3 bases and J by 2 bases. CDR1 is SGHVS and CDR2 is FNYEAQ in the germline V gene. This CDR3 comprises 15 residues. This CDR3 reads CASSLGTVTNEKLFF. In nucleotides, the CDR3 is TGTGCCAGCAGCTTGGGGACAGTCACTAATGAAAAACTGTTTTTT.

V is TRBV7-3 and J is TRBJ2-2, with 8 bases lining up with TRBD1. Germline lookup yields CDR1 SGHTA and CDR2 FQGTGA. The CDR3 consists of 15 residues. V dropped 4 bases and J dropped 4; count of bases not matched to a gene: 5. The CDR3 loop is CASSSGTGVTGELFF. Here the CDR3 DNA reads TGTGCCAGCAGCTCCGGGACAGGTGTCACCGGGGAGCTGTTTTTT.

This rearrangement joins TRBV18 to TRBJ2-7; 9 bases match TRBD1. The CDR3 length is 16 residues. Germline V gives CDR1 KGHSH, CDR2 LQKENI. J was trimmed by 4 bases and V by 0 bases; bases with no gene match: 7. The CDR3: CASSPPGQGIAYEQYF. CDR3 coding DNA: TGTGCCAGCTCACCACCCGGACAGGGGATTGCATACGAGCAGTACTTC. Full variable domain (outside the CDR3, taken from reference TRBV18 and TRBJ2-7): NAGVMQNPRHLVRRRGQEARLRCSPMKGHSHVYWYRQLPEEGLKFMVYLQKENIIDESGMPKERFSAEFPKEGPSILRIQQVVRGDSAAYFCASSPPGQGIAYEQYFGPGTRLTVT.

This clone appeared a few times. V and J are TRBV6-5 and TRBJ2-2; D is possibly TRBD2 (6 bases). V shed 5 bases and J shed 3 bases, with 13 bases lying between them. Germline values: CDR1 MNHEY, CDR2 SVGAGI. CDR3 length: 15 amino acids. The CDR3 region has the DNA TGTGCCAGCAGTCGGGGGAGGCTGGACACCGGGGAGCTGTTTTTT. This sequence encodes CASSRGRLDTGELFF.

The genes are TRBV5-5 and TRBJ2-7; D is unresolved. Trimming took off 1 base at V and 4 bases at J, with 6 bases between the two ends. This CDR3 has 12 residues. Germline V gives CDR1 SGHKS, CDR2 YYEKEE (reference sequence). CDR3 protein: CASSLSQYEQYF. CDR3 coding DNA: TGTGCCAGCAGCTTGTCGCAGTACGAGCAGTACTTC.